This T cell receptor beta chain was profiled in a study of cytomegalovirus exposure and HLA in healthy donors. PCR used 60 Vbeta primers and 13 Jbeta primers. Produced via immunoSEQ multiplex PCR; TCRdb's table is partial and in-frame only. The table lists around 190,000 clones, 60% to 85% of them singletons, with roughly 5% in the top ten. The CDR3 length is 15 residues. The germline CDR1 and CDR2 sequences are KGHSY and FQNENV. V was clipped by 0 bases and J by 0 bases, with 8 bases between them. This clonotype originated in a man aged 35 to 55 in good health and CMV-seronegative. Material for sequencing was PBMCs. This chain uses TRBV16 with TRBJ1-1; no definite D call. The CDR3 is CASSQSGALNTEAFF. The DNA of the CDR3 is TGTGCCAGCAGCCAATCAGGAGCACTGAACACTGAAGCTTTCTTT.